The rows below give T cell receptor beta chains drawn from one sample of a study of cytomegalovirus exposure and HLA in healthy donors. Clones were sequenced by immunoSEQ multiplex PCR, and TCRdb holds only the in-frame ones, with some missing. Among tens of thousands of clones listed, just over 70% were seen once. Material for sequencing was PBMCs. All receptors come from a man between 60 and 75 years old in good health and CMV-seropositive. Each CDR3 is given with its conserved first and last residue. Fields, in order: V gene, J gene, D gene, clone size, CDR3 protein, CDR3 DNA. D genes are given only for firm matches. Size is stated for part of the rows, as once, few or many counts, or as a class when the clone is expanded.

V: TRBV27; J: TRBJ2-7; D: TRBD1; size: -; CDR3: CASSLFGTGSYEQYF; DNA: TGTGCCAGCAGTTTATTTGGGACAGGGTCCTACGAGCAGTACTTC
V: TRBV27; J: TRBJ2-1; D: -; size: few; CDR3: CASSSPLSYNEQFF; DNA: TGTGCCAGCAGTTCCCCCCTCTCCTACAATGAGCAGTTCTTC
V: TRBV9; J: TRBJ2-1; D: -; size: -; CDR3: CASSAHSNLLASNEQFF; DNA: TGTGCCAGCAGCGCACATTCTAACCTTCTAGCAAGCAATGAGCAGTTCTTC
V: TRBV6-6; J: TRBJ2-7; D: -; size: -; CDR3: CASSSRTAPYEQYF; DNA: TGTGCCAGCAGCTCCCGGACAGCTCCCTACGAGCAGTACTTC
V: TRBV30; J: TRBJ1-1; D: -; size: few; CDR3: CAWIIWNTEAFF; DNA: TGTGCCTGGATTATCTGGAACACTGAAGCTTTCTTT
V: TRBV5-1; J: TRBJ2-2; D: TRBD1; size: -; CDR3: CASSLVGQGARGTGELFF; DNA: TGCGCCAGCAGCTTGGTTGGACAGGGGGCGCGGGGGACCGGGGAGCTGTTTTTT
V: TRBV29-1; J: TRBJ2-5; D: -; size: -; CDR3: CSVDGGTQETQYF; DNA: TGCAGCGTTGATGGCGGGACCCAAGAGACCCAGTACTTC
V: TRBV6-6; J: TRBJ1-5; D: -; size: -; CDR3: CASSYSTVGQPQHF; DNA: TGTGCCAGCAGTTACTCGACAGTTGGCCAGCCCCAGCATTTT
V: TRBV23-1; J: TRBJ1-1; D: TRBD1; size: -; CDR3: CASSPQRDRALNTEAFF; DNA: TGCGCCAGCAGCCCACAACGGGACAGGGCTCTTAACACTGAAGCTTTCTTT
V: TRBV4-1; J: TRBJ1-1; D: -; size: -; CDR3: CASSQDPRGSSGRVNTEAFF; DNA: TGCGCCAGCAGCCAAGATCCACGCGGGTCAAGCGGGAGGGTAAACACTGAAGCTTTCTTT
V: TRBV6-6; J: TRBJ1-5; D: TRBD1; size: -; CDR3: CASSYGGTASNQPQHF; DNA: TGTGCCAGCAGTTACGGAGGGACAGCGAGCAATCAGCCCCAGCATTTT
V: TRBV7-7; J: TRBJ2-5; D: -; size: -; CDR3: CASSLTGTFQETQYF; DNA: TGTGCCAGCAGCCTCACCGGGACATTCCAAGAGACCCAGTACTTC
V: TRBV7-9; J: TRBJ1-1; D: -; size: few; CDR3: CASSLGAGEQAFF; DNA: TGTGCCAGCAGCTTAGGGGCAGGGGAACAAGCTTTCTTT
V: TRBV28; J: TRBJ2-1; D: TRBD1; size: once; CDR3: CASSMADRGQDEQFF; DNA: TGTGCCAGCAGTATGGCGGACAGGGGGCAGGATGAGCAGTTCTTC
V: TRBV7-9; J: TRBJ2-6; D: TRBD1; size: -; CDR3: CASSLTGTGANVLTF; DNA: TGTGCCAGCAGCTTGACAGGGACTGGGGCCAACGTCCTGACTTTC
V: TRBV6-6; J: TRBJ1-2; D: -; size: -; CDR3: CASSYSGEYNYGYTF; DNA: TGTGCCAGCAGTTACTCTGGGGAGTATAACTATGGCTACACCTTC
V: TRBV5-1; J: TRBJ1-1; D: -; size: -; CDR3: CASSLEPRVNTEAFF; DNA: TGCGCCAGCAGCTTGGAGCCCAGGGTGAACACTGAAGCTTTCTTT
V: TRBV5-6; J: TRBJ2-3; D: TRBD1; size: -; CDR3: CASSYRGASTDTQYF; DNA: TGTGCCAGCAGCTACAGGGGCGCGAGCACAGATACGCAGTATTTT
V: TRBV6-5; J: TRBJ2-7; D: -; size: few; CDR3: CASSEPGENEQYF; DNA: TGTGCCAGCAGTGAACCAGGGGAGAACGAGCAGTACTTC
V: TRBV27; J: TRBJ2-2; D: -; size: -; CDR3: CASSLSLAPGTGELFF; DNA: TGTGCCAGCAGTTTATCGCTAGCGCCTGGCACCGGGGAGCTGTTTTTT
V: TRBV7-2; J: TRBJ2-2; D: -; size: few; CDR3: CASSFSLTGELFF; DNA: TGTGCCAGCAGCTTTAGTTTGACCGGGGAGCTGTTTTTT
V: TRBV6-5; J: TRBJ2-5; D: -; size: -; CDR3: CASSYSTSAAETQYF; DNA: TGTGCCAGCAGTTACTCGACTTCGGCAGCAGAGACCCAGTACTTC
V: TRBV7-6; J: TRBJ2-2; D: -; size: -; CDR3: CASSLRAPGELFF; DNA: TGTGCCAGCAGCTTAAGAGCACCCGGGGAGCTGTTTTTT
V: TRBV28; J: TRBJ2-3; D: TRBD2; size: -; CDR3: CASSPWREDIDTQYF; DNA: TGTGCCAGCAGCCCCTGGCGGGAGGATATAGATACGCAGTATTTT
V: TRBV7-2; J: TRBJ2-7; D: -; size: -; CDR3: CASSLGLTEQYF; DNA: TGTGCCAGCAGCTTGGGCTTAACCGAGCAGTACTTC
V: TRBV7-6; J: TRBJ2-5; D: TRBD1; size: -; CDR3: CASSLAPAGGGETQYF; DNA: TGTGCCAGCAGCCTCGCTCCGGCAGGGGGCGGAGAGACCCAGTACTTC
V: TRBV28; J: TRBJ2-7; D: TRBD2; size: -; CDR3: CAGPGWTSGRFYEQYF; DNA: TGTGCCGGCCCCGGTTGGACTAGCGGGAGGTTCTACGAGCAGTACTTC
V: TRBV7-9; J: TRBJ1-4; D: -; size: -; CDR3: CASSLEEGKLFF; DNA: TGTGCCAGCAGCTTAGAGGAGGGAAAACTGTTTTTT
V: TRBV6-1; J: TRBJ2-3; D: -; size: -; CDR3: CASSDSGWGTDTQYF; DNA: TGTGCCAGCAGTGATTCAGGGTGGGGAACAGATACGCAGTATTTT
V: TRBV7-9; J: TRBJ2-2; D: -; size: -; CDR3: CASSFGSTGELFF; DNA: TGTGCCAGCAGCTTTGGCTCCACCGGGGAGCTGTTTTTT
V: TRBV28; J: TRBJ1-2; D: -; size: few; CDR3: CASSKRGYGYTF; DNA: TGTGCCAGCAGTAAGAGAGGATATGGCTACACCTTC
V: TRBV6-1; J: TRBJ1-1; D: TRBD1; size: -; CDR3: CASSARNRGPGTEAFF; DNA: TGTGCCAGCAGTGCCCGTAACAGGGGCCCCGGCACTGAAGCTTTCTTT